This entry lists 26 T cell receptor beta chains sequenced from one sample in a study of radiotherapy plus CTLA-4 blockade in lung cancer. Produced via immunoSEQ multiplex PCR; TCRdb's table is partial and in-frame only. The sample yields approximately 89,000 clones, about 83% seen once. The sample consisted of peripheral blood, taken from a patient treated with radiotherapy plus ipilimumab. Source of these receptors: a human donor with non-small cell lung cancer that progressed on radiotherapy plus ipilimumab.

The J gene is TRBJ2-5, the V gene TRBV14; a weak D match, TRBD2 (6 bases). V was cut by 4 bases and J by 6 bases, with 21 bases left in between. The CDR3 totals 16 residues. Germline CDR1 and CDR2: SGHDN and FVKESK. The CDR3 DNA reads as TGTGCCAGCAGCCTGGTGGGGGGATCACATGTGAAGACCCAGTACTTC. It specifies CASSLVGGSHVKTQYF.

This sequence joins TRBV7-8 and TRBJ2-1, with no clear D. The CDR3 totals 12 residues. With 4 bases removed from V and 10 bases from J, the gap between germline ends came to 11 bases. Germline loops: CDR1 SGHVS, CDR2 FQNEAQ. The CDR3 spells CASSWAMGEQFF. CDR3 sequence (DNA): TGTGCCAGCAGCTGGGCCATGGGCGAGCAGTTCTTC.

The chain carries TRBV6-4 and TRBJ2-3, with D perhaps matching TRBD2 (5 bases). The V gene's germline CDR1 is MRHNA and CDR2 SNTAGT. Trimming removed 4 bases from V and 0 bases from J, with 11 bases in between. The CDR3 is 15 residues long. The CDR3 DNA sequence: TGTGCCAGCAGTGCCGTGCGCGGGAGCACAGATACGCAGTATTTT. Residues: CASSAVRGSTDTQYF.

This chain links TRBV19 with TRBJ2-3, with 8 bases identical to TRBD2. Trimming took 5 bases from V and 6 from J; bases not matched to a gene: 16. The germline V gene has CDR1 LNHDA and CDR2 SQIVND (reference sequence). The CDR3 is 17 residues long. Here the CDR3 DNA reads TGTGCCAGTAGTCGCTATCCCCCGGGACTAGGATGGGATACGCAGTATTTT. Translated, it gives CASSRYPPGLGWDTQYF.

This clone was seen a single time. The chain links TRBV4-3 to TRBJ2-2; TRBD1 or TRBD2 may be the D gene (7 bases each). CDR1 is LGHNA, CDR2 YSLEER, per germline. CDR3 length equals 15 residues. V dropped 4 bases and J dropped 6 bases, with 15 bases sitting between them. As DNA, the CDR3 is TGCGCCAGCAGCCCCAGGGGGGGGGTCCCCGGGGAGCTGTTTTTT. This codes for CASSPRGGVPGELFF.

V usage is TRBV28 and J usage is TRBJ1-6; possibly TRBD1 for D (6 bases). The V and J ends lost 3 bases and 8 bases respectively, with 11 bases between them. Per germline, CDR1 MDHEN and CDR2 SYDVKM. The CDR3 totals 14 residues. The CDR3 reads CASSLEQGYSPLHF. The CDR3 DNA reads as TGTGCCAGCAGTTTGGAACAGGGTTATTCACCCCTCCACTTT.

V usage is TRBV6-1 and J usage is TRBJ2-1, with TRBD1 matching over 8 bases. The CDR3 covers 15 residues. CDR1 is MNHNS and CDR2 is SASEGT in the germline V gene. The V and J ends lost 8 bases and 4 bases, in that order; junction bases with no gene match: 10. CDR3 loop: CASCLDRGSYNEQFF. The CDR3 nucleotides read TGTGCCAGCTGCCTCGACAGGGGTTCATACAATGAGCAGTTCTTC.

The genes are TRBV5-4 and TRBJ2-7, with 9 bases lining up with TRBD1. Germline loops: CDR1 SGHNT, CDR2 YYREEE (reference sequence). Trimming at V came to 4 bases and at J to 1 base, leaving 6 bases not matched to a gene. The CDR3 has 15 residues. CDR3 protein: CASSRSGTGSYEQYF. Written as DNA, the CDR3 is TGTGCCAGCAGCCGGTCCGGGACAGGGTCCTACGAGCAGTACTTC.

This clone showed up just a few times. The chain couples TRBV7-9 to TRBJ2-7; perhaps TRBD1 as D (6 bases). Trimming pared 1 base from V and 2 bases from J, leaving 9 bases between. The CDR3 is made up of 14 amino acids. Germline CDR1 reads SEHNR; CDR2 reads FQNEAQ (reference sequence). CDR3 coding DNA: TGTGCCAGCAGCTTAGGCAGGGGTACCTACGAGCAGTACTTC. Translating it yields CASSLGRGTYEQYF.

The chain has TRBV6-5 and TRBJ2-7; 9 bases align to TRBD1. CDR1 and CDR2 (germline): MNHEY, SVGAGI. V dropped 6 bases and J dropped 0; count of bases not matched to a gene: 6. The CDR3 contains 15 residues. CDR3 in DNA: TGTGCCAGCAGGGTCGGGACAGGGAGCTCCTACGAGCAGTACTTC. Encoded protein: CASRVGTGSSYEQYF.

The rearrangement links TRBV12-5 to TRBJ2-1, with TRBD1 identical over 9 bases. Germline V lookup: CDR1 LGHNT, CDR2 FRNRAP. V gave up 5 bases and J gave up 6 bases; unmatched junction bases: 11. The CDR3 contains 16 residues. The CDR3 is CASGRRTGGEFNEQFF. DNA of the CDR3: TGTGCTAGTGGTCGAAGAACAGGGGGCGAGTTCAATGAGCAGTTCTTC.

The J gene is TRBJ2-3, the V gene TRBV11-3; 10 nucleotides align to TRBD1. The V segment lost 6 bases and the J segment 2 bases; nucleotides outside the gene matches: 5. Germline CDR1 reads SGHNT; CDR2 reads YENEEA. This CDR3 contains 15 residues. The CDR3 sequence is CASRAGTGATDTQYF. Here the CDR3 DNA reads TGTGCCAGCAGAGCAGGGACAGGGGCCACAGATACGCAGTATTTT.

In its sample, this clone was seen a few times. This rearrangement joins TRBV7-8 to TRBJ2-7; 8 bases are a match to TRBD1. With 5 bases clipped from V and 7 bases from J, the junction kept 7 bases outside the gene matches. The CDR3 consists of 13 residues. The germline CDR1 and CDR2 sequences are SGHVS and FQNEAQ. CDR3 region: CASSVQGAGEQYF. CDR3 bases: TGTGCCAGCAGCGTCCAGGGGGCGGGGGAGCAGTACTTC. Variable domain in full (rest from reference TRBV7-8 and TRBJ2-7): GAGVSQSPRYKVAKRGQDVALRCDPISGHVSLFWYQQALGQGPEFLTYFQNEAQLDKSGLPSDRFFAERPEGSVSTLKIQRTQQEDSAVYLCASSVQGAGEQYFGPGTRLTVT.

This chain uses TRBV19 with TRBJ1-1; possibly TRBD1 for D (5 bases). Germline CDR1 is LNHDA and CDR2 is SQIVND (reference sequence). CDR3 length equals 13 residues. Trimming cost V 3 bases and J 11 bases, with 16 bases left between them. The CDR3 reads CASSIGQGVRAFF. The CDR3 bases are TGTGCCAGTAGTATCGGGCAGGGCGTGAGGGCTTTCTTT. The whole variable domain, remainder taken from reference TRBV19 and TRBJ1-1, is DGGITQSPKYLFRKEGQNVTLSCEQNLNHDAMYWYRQDPGQGLRLIYYSQIVNDFQKGDIAEGYSVSREKKESFPLTVTSAQKNPTAFYLCASSIGQGVRAFFGQGTRLTVV.

In DNA, the CDR3 is TGTGCCAGCAGCGTGGCAGGGAGGTCCCAAGAGACCCAGTACTTC. Protein: CASSVAGRSQETQYF. The chain couples TRBV7-8 to TRBJ2-5; weak D call: TRBD2 (6 bases). Germline V lookup: CDR1 SGHVS, CDR2 FQNEAQ. CDR3 size: 15 residues. Trimming left V 5 bases short and J 1 base short, with 14 bases between.

V gene TRBV5-4 combines with J gene TRBJ1-6; 8 nucleotides match TRBD1. Germline V lookup: CDR1 SGHNT, CDR2 YYREEE (reference sequence). V gave up 3 bases and J gave up 4 bases; unmatched junction bases: 6. The CDR3 is 16 amino acids. CDR3 nucleotides: TGTGCCAGCAGCTCCGGACAGGGCCTGTATAATTCACCCCTCCACTTT. It is translated as CASSSGQGLYNSPLHF.

The V call is TRBV25-1, the J call TRBJ1-2; TRBD1 is a possible D gene (6 bases). V lost 1 base, J lost 1 base, and 16 bases lay in between. Per germline, CDR1 MGHDK and CDR2 SYGVNS. CDR3 length: 17 residues. The CDR3 DNA reads as TGTGCCAGCAGTGAATTGGGGGGGCAGCCACATAACTATGGCTACACCTTC. Encoded protein: CASSELGGQPHNYGYTF.

The gene calls are TRBV14 and TRBJ1-2; possible D gene TRBD1, 6 bases. The V gene lost 4 bases and the J gene lost 13 bases, with 19 bases spanning the gap. Germline V CDR1 and CDR2: SGHDN, FVKESK. This CDR3 region has 13 residues. The CDR3 sequence: CASSPDSTYGTTF. For the CDR3, the DNA is TGTGCCAGCAGCCCGGACAGCACCTACGGTACCACCTTC.

This chain connects TRBV10-3 to TRBJ2-6; 9 nucleotides match TRBD1. CDR3 length: 18 amino acids. Per germline, CDR1 ENHRY and CDR2 SYGVKD. V trimming: 3 bases; J trimming: 0 bases; junction bases outside the gene matches: 6. This CDR3 reads CAISDPGTGSSGANVLTF. CDR3 DNA sequence: TGTGCCATCAGTGACCCCGGGACAGGGAGCTCTGGGGCCAACGTCCTGACTTTC.

This sequence joins TRBV9 and TRBJ2-1, with 8 bases that match TRBD2. CDR3 size: 16 residues. The V gene end was trimmed by 0 bases and the J gene end by 2 bases; junction bases not matched to a gene: 4. The germline V gene encodes CDR1 SGDLS and CDR2 YYNGEE. DNA for the CDR3: TGTGCCAGCAGCGTAGCTGCAGCGGGGGCCTACAATGAGCAGTTCTTC. Protein product: CASSVAAAGAYNEQFF.

The rearrangement links TRBV19 to TRBJ1-3; D gene uncertain. Germline V gene lookup returns CDR1 LNHDA and CDR2 SQIVND (reference sequence). This CDR3 has 13 residues. The V end lost 3 bases, the J end lost 4 bases, and 7 bases lay between the germline ends. CDR3 residues: CASSMGLGNTIYF. The CDR3 DNA reads as TGTGCCAGTAGTATGGGCCTGGGAAACACCATATATTTT.

CDR3 in amino acids: CASSPPFGQGNSPLHF. The DNA of the CDR3 is TGTGCCAGCTCACCACCGTTTGGTCAGGGGAATTCACCCCTCCACTTT. The rearrangement joins TRBV18 to TRBJ1-6; a weak D match, TRBD1 (6 bases). The CDR3 sequence is 16 residues long. The ends were cut back, 0 bases at V and 7 bases at J, with 13 bases in the middle. Germline CDR1 KGHSH, CDR2 LQKENI.

The CDR3 is CASSSRGQANEKLFF. DNA for the CDR3: TGCGCCAGCAGCTCCAGGGGGCAGGCTAATGAAAAACTGTTTTTT. This chain uses TRBV5-1 with TRBJ1-4, with 8 bases matching TRBD1. Looked up from germline, CDR1 is SGHRS and CDR2 is YFSETQ. Germline trimming cut 3 bases from V and 3 bases from J; bases unmatched to any gene: 4. The CDR3 is 15 amino acids. The full variable domain, its missing parts supplied by reference TRBV5-1 and TRBJ1-4, is KAGVTQTPRYLIKTRGQQVTLSCSPISGHRSVSWYQQTPGQGLQFLFEYFSETQRNKGNFPGRFSGRQFSNSRSEMNVSTLELGDSALYLCASSSRGQANEKLFFGSGTQLSVL.

The J gene is TRBJ1-4, the V gene TRBV28; 7 bases agree with TRBD1. With 3 bases clipped from V and 5 bases from J, the junction kept 9 bases outside the gene matches. CDR1 MDHEN and CDR2 SYDVKM come from the germline V gene. The CDR3 has 16 amino acids. For the CDR3, the DNA is TGTGCCAGCAGTTTGGAGACAGGGCCCACAAATGAAAAACTGTTTTTT. It is translated as CASSLETGPTNEKLFF.

The chain employs TRBV7-2 and TRBJ1-1; D call uncertain. Germline V gene lookup returns CDR1 SGHTA and CDR2 FQGNSA. V lost 5 bases, J lost 4 bases, and 11 bases lay in between. The CDR3 totals 13 residues. In DNA, the CDR3 is TGTGCCAGCAGCATAATTTTAGGCACTGAAGCTTTCTTT. It specifies CASSIILGTEAFF.

The chain employs TRBV18 and TRBJ2-1, with 13 bases fitting TRBD2. V was pared by 1 base and J by 7 bases, with 4 bases of the junction left unmatched. The CDR3 contains 16 residues. Germline-derived CDR1 and CDR2 are KGHSH and LQKENI. The CDR3 DNA reads as TGTGCCAGCTCACCACGAACTAGCGGGGGGGCTAATGAGCAGTTCTTC. The encoded protein is CASSPRTSGGANEQFF.